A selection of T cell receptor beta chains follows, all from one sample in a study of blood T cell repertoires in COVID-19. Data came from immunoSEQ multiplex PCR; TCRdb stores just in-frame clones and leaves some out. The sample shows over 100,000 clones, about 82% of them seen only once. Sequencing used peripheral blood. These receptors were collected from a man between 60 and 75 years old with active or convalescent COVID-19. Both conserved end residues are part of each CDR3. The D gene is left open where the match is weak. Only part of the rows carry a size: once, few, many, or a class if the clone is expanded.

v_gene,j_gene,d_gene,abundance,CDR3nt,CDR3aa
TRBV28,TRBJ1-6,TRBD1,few,TGTGCCAGCAGAGCGATAGGACAGGCGCTTGAAAATTCACCCCTCCACTTT,CASRAIGQALENSPLHF
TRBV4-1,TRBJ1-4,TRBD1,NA,TGCGCCAGCAGCCCCGCGGGACAGGTTGCAACTAATGAAAAACTGTTTTTT,CASSPAGQVATNEKLFF
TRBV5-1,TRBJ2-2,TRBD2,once,TGCGCCAGCAGCCCGGGGACTAGCGGTACCGGGGAGCTGTTTTTT,CASSPGTSGTGELFF
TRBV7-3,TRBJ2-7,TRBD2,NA,TGTGCCAGCAGTCTCGGGACTAGCGGGATGTACGAGCAGTACTTC,CASSLGTSGMYEQYF
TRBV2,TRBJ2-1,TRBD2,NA,TGTGCCAGCAGATCAAGCGGGAGGGCCCTCAATGAGCAGTTCTTC,CASRSSGRALNEQFF
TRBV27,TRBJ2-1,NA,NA,TGTGCCAGCAGCCAGGGGTACAATGAGCAGTTCTTC,CASSQGYNEQFF
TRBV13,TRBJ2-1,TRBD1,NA,TGTGCCAGCAGCCCCATCCAGGGGGCGGAACTCGTCTATGAGCAGTTCTTC,CASSPIQGAELVYEQFF
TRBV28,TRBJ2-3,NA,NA,TGTGCCAGCAGTTACCTCGGGGCAGGGGCCTATACGCAGTATTTT,CASSYLGAGAYTQYF
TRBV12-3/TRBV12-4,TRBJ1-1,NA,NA,TGTGCCAGCAGTTTCAGGGGTTCGGTCGGTTTCTTT,CASSFRGSVGFF
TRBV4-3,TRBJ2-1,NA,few,TGCGCCAGCAGCCAACCTTGGGGGGACTACAATGAGCAGTTCTTC,CASSQPWGDYNEQFF
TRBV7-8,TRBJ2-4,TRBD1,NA,TGTGCCAGCGGTCGGGACAGAAAAAACATTCAGTACTTC,CASGRDRKNIQYF
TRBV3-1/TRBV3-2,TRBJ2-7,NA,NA,TGTGCCAGCAGCCAAGACAGGGAACCCTACGAGCAGTACTTC,CASSQDREPYEQYF
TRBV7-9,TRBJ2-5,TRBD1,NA,TGTGCCAGCAGCTTATTGGGGACAGGGTACCAAGAGACCCAGTACTTC,CASSLLGTGYQETQYF
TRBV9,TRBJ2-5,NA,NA,TGTGCCAGCAGCGTAGCTTGGCAGGGCGTCGAGACCCAGTACTTC,CASSVAWQGVETQYF
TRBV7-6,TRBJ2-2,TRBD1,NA,TGTGCCAGCAGCTTAGGACAGGGGAACACCGGGGAGCTGTTTTTT,CASSLGQGNTGELFF
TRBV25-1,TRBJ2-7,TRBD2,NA,TGTGCCAGCAGTGAATTTCTAGCGGCGACCTACGAGCAGTACTTC,CASSEFLAATYEQYF
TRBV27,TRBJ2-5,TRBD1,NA,TGTGCCAGCAGCCAAGACAGGGTCGGGACCCAGTACTTC,CASSQDRVGTQYF
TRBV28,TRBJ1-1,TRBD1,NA,TGTGCCATCAGGGGAGCAGGGGGCAAATCTGAAGCTTTCTTT,CAIRGAGGKSEAFF
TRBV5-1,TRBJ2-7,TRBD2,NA,TGCGCCAGCAGCTCTAGCGGGGACGGTGAGCAGTACTTC,CASSSSGDGEQYF
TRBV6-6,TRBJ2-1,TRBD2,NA,TGTGCCAGCAGTTCCGGGACTAGCGGGACCGTTGAGCAGTTCTTC,CASSSGTSGTVEQFF
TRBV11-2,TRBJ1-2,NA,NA,TGTGCCAGCAGCTTGACGGCCACTAGCTACACCTTC,CASSLTATSYTF
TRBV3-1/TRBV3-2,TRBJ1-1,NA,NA,TGTGCCAGCAGCCCCAATTCGGGGGGCGTTTGGGTGAACACTGAAGCTTTCTTT,CASSPNSGGVWVNTEAFF
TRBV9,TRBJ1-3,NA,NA,TGTGCCAGCAGCGTAAACGGAGGCTCTGGAAACACCATATATTTT,CASSVNGGSGNTIYF
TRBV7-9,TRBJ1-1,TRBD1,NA,TGTGCCAGCAGCTTAGCCAGGGGGTACACTGAAGCTTTCTTT,CASSLARGYTEAFF
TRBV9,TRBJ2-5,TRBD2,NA,TGTGCCAGCAGCCCAAGACAGACTAGCTCGGAGACCCAGTACTTC,CASSPRQTSSETQYF
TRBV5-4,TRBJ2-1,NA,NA,TGTGCCAGCAGCTTGACTCGCGGGAAATACAATGAGCAGTTCTTC,CASSLTRGKYNEQFF